This T cell receptor (beta chain) was sequenced in a study of HIV-infected children after antiretroviral therapy interruption. In the study overall: Interruption-arm samples span weeks 0, 12, interruption end (24 or 48), and about 3 years post-study. Study observations and caveats: The CD45RA+ naive sort may contain some EMRA or stem memory cells.

A 3' RACE protocol on RNA, with unique molecular identifiers, produced the TCR library. TCRdb itself ran the 3' RACE reads through MiXCR, one entry per CDR3 protein. The sample has some 90,000 distinct CDR3 sequences; about 7% are singletons. The germline V gene encodes CDR1 MNHNS and CDR2 SASEGT. The CDR3 is made up of 17 amino acids. Trimming removed 6 bases from V and 4 bases from J; junction bases left unmatched: 12. The treatment was: PENTA 11 planned treatment interruption arm or continuous ART arm. Concerning this clonotype: What it binds is unknown.

The V call is TRBV6-1, the J call TRBJ1-5; 10 positions agree with TRBD1. The sample here was CD45RA+ CD4+ T cells from PBMCs, pooled from several time points, taken from a donor given antiretroviral therapy, either interrupted or continuous. This sample's subset: naive CD4+ CD45RA+ CD45RO- T cells. The sequence was obtained from a pool of human donors with HIV. CDR3 DNA sequence: TGTGCCAGCAGAGACAAGCCGGGACAGGGGTTGAATCAGCCCCAGCATTTT. It encodes CASRDKPGQGLNQPQHF.